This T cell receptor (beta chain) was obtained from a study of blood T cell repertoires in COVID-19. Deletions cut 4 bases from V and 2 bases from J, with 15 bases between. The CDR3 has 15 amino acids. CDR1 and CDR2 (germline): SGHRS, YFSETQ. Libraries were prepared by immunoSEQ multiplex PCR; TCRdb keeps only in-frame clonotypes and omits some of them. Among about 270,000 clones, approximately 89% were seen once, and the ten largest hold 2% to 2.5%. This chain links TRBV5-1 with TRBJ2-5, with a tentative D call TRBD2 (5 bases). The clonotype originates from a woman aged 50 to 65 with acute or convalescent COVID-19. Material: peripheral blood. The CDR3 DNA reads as TGCGCCAGCAGCACGGGAAACGGCTGGCAAGAGACCCAGTACTTC. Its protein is CASSTGNGWQETQYF.